The present T cell receptor (beta chain) was sequenced within a study of blood T cell repertoires in COVID-19. The overall study: The study drew acute and convalescent COVID-19 samples from the United States, Italy and Spain. Sources were T cells, B-cell-depleted T cells, or PBMCs; the material itself was cDNA or gDNA.

V lost 11 bases, J lost 6 bases, and 15 bases stayed unmatched. This CDR3 spans 15 amino acids. The germline V gene encodes CDR1 MNHEY and CDR2 SVGAGI. Everyone who took part was 18 to 89 years old, and they came from 20 to 25 US areas. Cohorts were assigned according to the clinical history that participants reported. The protocol was immunoSEQ multiplex PCR, while the TCRdb copy is restricted to in-frame clones and leaves out a portion. The data contain around 300,000 clones, 90% of them singletons. The gene calls are TRBV6-5 and TRBJ2-2; 7 bases line up with TRBD1. The sample was PBMCs or T cells enriched from blood (not recorded which). This TCR came from a woman in her late teens or twenties with acute COVID-19. CDR3 nucleotides: TGTGCCGCCCGGCCGGGACAGTTATTGGCCGGGGAGCTGTTTTTT. Translation: CAARPGQLLAGELFF.